This T cell receptor (beta chain) was found in a study of blood T cell repertoires in COVID-19. Authors' processing steps: By means of reference gene primer amplification, nucleated cell counts were estimated. Generated by immunoSEQ multiplex PCR, the TCRdb table keeps only in-frame clones and is missing some. V and J calls and clone size follow that table, whereas D and trimming were derived from the DNA. The table records hundreds of thousands of clones, 90% of them present only once. V was cut by 1 base and J by 1 base, with 7 bases left in between. Germline V lookup: CDR1 MGHRA, CDR2 YSYEKL. CDR3 length equals 15 residues. Across 20 to 25 US areas, participants ranged in age from about 18 to 100 years.

The sequence was collected from a woman between 18 and 29 years old with acute COVID-19. Sequencing was performed on PBMCs or T cells enriched from blood (not recorded which). The chain couples TRBV4-1 to TRBJ2-2; no clear D. The CDR3: CASSQVELNTGELFF. CDR3 coding DNA: TGCGCCAGCAGCCAAGTTGAACTGAACACCGGGGAGCTGTTTTTT.